The T cell receptor beta chain under discussion was sequenced for a study of T cell repertoires in cytomegalovirus infection. Study-level points and caveats: Predominance within the ex vivo response was attributable to HLA-C-restricted CMV-specific TCR beta clonotypes.

With respect to this clonotype: Its antigen is not known.

Using its own MiXCR run on the reads, TCRdb lists one record per CDR3 protein. The sample carries fewer than 950,000 distinct CDR3 sequences, about 33% recorded once. From germline, CDR1 is MNHEY and CDR2 SMNVEV (reference sequence). V lost 4 bases and J lost 5, with 12 bases in between. CDR3 length equals 14 residues. The sequence was collected from a human donor in good health (CMV status not recorded). Some clones in this sample may be carry-over from other donors' samples. The sequences come from cultured CD8+ T cells from PBMCs, collected from culture after CMV antigen stimulation. This chain uses TRBV27 with TRBJ2-1, with D possibly being TRBD1 (6 bases). The chain's CDR3 is CASSSGTPNNEQFF. In DNA, the CDR3 is TGTGCCAGCAGTTCCGGGACACCCAACAATGAGCAGTTCTTC.